This T cell receptor (beta chain) was captured by sequencing in a study of post-analysis software for immune sequencing data. Overall study: Multiple sclerosis in the patients followed relapsing-remitting, secondary progressive and progressive-relapsing courses. Broader study findings: Controls significantly exceeded multiple sclerosis patients in normalized Chao1 diversity. Patients showed TRBV5-6, TRBV5-1 and TRBV20-1 among four to six TRBV segments more frequent than in controls. By F measure, samples from a shared preparation batch strongly co-clustered.

The V gene's germline CDR1 is SNHLY and CDR2 FYNNEI. The CDR3 has 17 amino acids. Unique molecular identifiers had been added to the TCR beta cDNA libraries. Each CDR3 protein is one row after TCRdb ran MiXCR on the PCR reads. Here the sample spans about 460,000 distinct CDR3 sequences, less than 45% being singletons. On this clonotype itself: Antigen: not known.

Specimen: blood. The TCR originated in a girl aged 10-17 years with multiple sclerosis. The rearrangement joins TRBV2 to TRBJ2-1, with TRBD2 identical over 7 bases. Judging by the DNA end, TRBJ2-7 fits better; the J call may be wrong. CDR3: CAGKLAQRDNAYNEQYF. The CDR3 region has the DNA TGTGCCGGCAAACTAGCGCAAAGGGATAACGCCTACAATGAGCAGTACTTC.